This passage covers 11 T cell receptor beta chains from one sample sequenced in a study of shared clonotypes between healthy human individuals (dated by TCRdb to between 2020 and 2021). Receptor amplification or capture employed the immunoSEQ multiplex PCR assay. Here the immuneACCESS table is served through TCRdb, limited to in-frame sequences with V and J called. Missing clones are a known gap in these copies; in checked studies unresolved V genes cover under half, and the rest lacks a known reason. Here the sample has 470,000 or so clones; 81% occur a single time. The ten largest clones represent about 12% of the sample. The sequencing sample was made of PBMCs. The source is a woman aged 40-49 years in good health. Some clones in this sample may be carry-over from other donors' samples.

About this clone itself: It is likely a read error: a sequence one base away is far more abundant. This CDR3 is CASSQTSGTYSEQFF. In DNA, the CDR3 is TGTGCCAGCAGTCAGACTAGCGGGACGTACAGTGAGCAGTTCTTC. The chain employs TRBV6-5 and TRBJ2-1, with 11 positions matching TRBD2. Germline CDR1 and CDR2: MNHEY and SVGAGI. CDR3 length: 15 residues.

The chain joins TRBV30 to TRBJ1-6, with D perhaps TRBD1 (5 bases). The CDR3 has 15 amino acids. Trimming took off 8 bases at V and 7 bases at J, with 21 bases between the two ends. CDR1 and CDR2 (germline): GTSNPN, SVGIG (reference sequence). CDR3 nucleotides: TGTGCCGGGGGACTCACGGGCACTCGGAATTCACCCCTCCACTTT. Protein product: CAGGLTGTRNSPLHF.

As for this clone: A read error likely explains this, since a far larger clone differs by one base. J is TRBJ2-7 and V is TRBV4-1; the match to TRBD2 covers 11 bases. This CDR3 comprises 17 residues. The germline gives CDR1 MGHRA, CDR2 YSYEKL. This CDR3 reads CASSQGWTSGFSYGQYF. In nucleotides, the CDR3 is TGCGCCAGCAGCCAAGGGTGGACTAGCGGGTTCTCCTACGGGCAGTACTTC.

V is TRBV5-2 and J is TRBJ1-2. TRBV5-2 is described as a pseudogene. The CDR3 has 16 residues. The CDR3 DNA sequence: TGTGCCAGCAACAGAGGTGAGAGTACGAAGACCTATGGCTACACCTTC. Encoded protein: CASNRGESTKTYGYTF.

In the case of this clone: A read error is likely here: a far larger clone is one base away. No conserved phenylalanine or tryptophan is present at the end of the CDR3, so a read error is the likely explanation. V usage is TRBV10-3 and J usage is TRBJ2-3; a possible D gene is TRBD2 (5 bases). V shed 2 bases and J shed 5 bases, with 8 bases lying between them. Looked up from germline, CDR1 is ENHRY and CDR2 is SYGVKD. There are 13 residues in the CDR3. CDR3 protein: CAISELAGDTQYL. DNA of the CDR3: TGTGCCATCAGTGAGCTAGCAGGAGATACGCAGTATCTT.

This chain links TRBV5-8 with TRBJ1-5; a weak D match, TRBD1 (5 bases). Trimming removed 1 base from V and 9 bases from J, with 14 bases in between. The CDR3 consists of 14 residues. CDR1 is SGHTS and CDR2 is YDEGEE in the germline V gene. The CDR3 is CASSLLGPGWPQHF. In DNA form, the CDR3 reads TGTGCCAGCAGCTTGTTGGGACCAGGTTGGCCCCAGCATTTT.

The CDR3 DNA reads TGCAGCGTTGAAGTACTAGCGGGAGGGCGGAGGACAGATACGCAGTATTTT. Amino acids: CSVEVLAGGRRTDTQYF. The chain recombines TRBV29-1 with TRBJ2-3, with 13 bases fitting TRBD2. This CDR3 has 17 amino acids. V lost 1 base to trimming and J lost 3 bases; unmatched junction nucleotides: 7. The germline CDR1 and CDR2 sequences are SQVTM and ANQGSEA.

About this clone itself: A single base is all that separates this from a far larger clone, so a read error is likely. The J gene is TRBJ2-1, the V gene TRBV28, with 9 nucleotides matching TRBD1. Looked up from germline, CDR1 is MDHEN and CDR2 is SYDVKM. Unmatched junction bases numbered 7, after V lost 7 bases and J lost 12 bases. There are 12 residues in the CDR3. The CDR3 region has the DNA TGTGCCAGCACCGTGGGGACAGGGAGGCAGTTCTTC. Translated: CASTVGTGRQFF.

The CDR3 nucleotides are TGTGCCAGCAGCTTAGACAGGGACTACGAGCAGTACTTC. This sequence encodes CASSLDRDYEQYF. This chain links TRBV11-3 with TRBJ2-7; tentatively, D is TRBD1 (5 bases). The ends were cut back, 0 bases at V and 3 bases at J, with 6 bases in the middle. CDR1 and CDR2 from the germline V gene are SGHNT and YENEEA. The CDR3 extends over 13 amino acids.

This chain connects TRBV7-3 to TRBJ2-1; the D is unclear. The germline CDR1 and CDR2 sequences are SGHTA and FQGTGA. The ends were cut back, 5 bases at V and 3 bases at J, with 11 bases in the middle. CDR3 length equals 14 residues. The CDR3 sequence is CASSPSPGYNEQFF. CDR3 nucleotides: TGTGCCAGCAGCCCCTCCCCGGGCTACAATGAGCAGTTCTTC.

This rearrangement joins TRBV15 to TRBJ2-5, with 14 bases lining up with TRBD2. Germline V gene sequence: CDR1 LNHNV, CDR2 YYDKDF (reference sequence). The trim removed 2 bases at V and 4 bases at J, leaving 12 bases unmatched. The CDR3 covers 19 residues. CDR3 DNA: TGTGCCACCAGCAGACTCCCCCCGACTAGCGGGAGGGCCCGAGAGACCCAGTACTTC. Translation: CATSRLPPTSGRARETQYF.